This T cell receptor beta chain was sequenced during a study of siplizumab effects on memory and regulatory T cells. Points from the study as a whole: Proliferating siplizumab-culture Tregs lacked confirmation of suppressive function. The average Treg-derived proportion among mappable alloreactive CD4+ clones was 68.8% with siplizumab versus 25% to 30% in controls. Proliferating CD4+ or CD8+ clones, roughly 80-96% of them, lacked an assignable naive or memory phenotype.

The CDR3 is 15 amino acids. Germline V lookup: CDR1 SGHAT, CDR2 FQNNGV. V was clipped by 3 bases and J by 0 bases, with 10 bases between them. Remarks on this clone: Its cognate antigen is unknown.

The study assayed about 10^5 TCR templates per sample. The data were produced by immunoSEQ multiplex PCR, yet TCRdb's version contains in-frame clones alone and is incomplete. The sample has about 100,000 clones, 92% seen once. The chain employs TRBV11-2 and TRBJ2-3; D is unclear. The sequence was obtained from a human donor in good health. The sample was non-Treg CD4+ T cells sorted from blood. CDR3 amino acids: CASSFEATSTDTQYF. Written as DNA, the CDR3 is TGTGCCAGCAGCTTTGAAGCTACCAGCACAGATACGCAGTATTTT.